The sequence of this TCR beta chain was determined in a study of shared clonotypes between healthy human individuals. This CDR3 region has 14 residues. Germline lookup yields CDR1 SNHLY and CDR2 FYNNEI. Trimming left V 1 base short and J 4 bases short, with 8 bases between. Data came from immunoSEQ multiplex PCR; TCRdb stores just in-frame clones and leaves some out. The data hold roughly 2.5 million clones, with around 90% observed a single time. The sequenced sample consisted of naive CD4+ T cells sorted from blood. Sample subset: CD45RA+ positively selected. The sequence came from a man aged 18-30 years in good health. V and J are TRBV2 and TRBJ1-3, with D perhaps matching TRBD1 (5 bases). CDR3 coding DNA: TGTGCCAGCAGTGAAGGGGACGGAGGAAACACCATATATTTT. This gives the protein CASSEGDGGNTIYF.